A single sample is the source of the 27 T cell receptor beta chains below, sequenced in a study of blood T cell repertoires in COVID-19. Profiled with immunoSEQ multiplex PCR; TCRdb holds only in-frame clones, not every one. The sample lists 200,000 to 250,000 clones; around 87% were seen once. The sequencing sample was made of PBMCs or T cells enriched from blood (not recorded which). The source of these receptors is a woman in her fifties or sixties who had recovered from COVID-19.

Only one count was recorded for this clone. The rearrangement links TRBV18 to TRBJ1-2; D might be TRBD1 (6 bases). Trimming stripped 3 bases from V and 4 bases from J, with 12 bases between. This CDR3 contains 14 residues. Germline values: CDR1 KGHSH, CDR2 LQKENI. CDR3 DNA sequence: TGTGCCAGCTCACCGGTTGGGGGCGGCTATGGCTACACCTTC. Its protein is CASSPVGGGYGYTF. The variable domain in full, completed from reference TRBV18 and TRBJ1-2, reads NAGVMQNPRHLVRRRGQEARLRCSPMKGHSHVYWYRQLPEEGLKFMVYLQKENIIDESGMPKERFSAEFPKEGPSILRIQQVVRGDSAAYFCASSPVGGGYGYTFGSGTRLTVV.

The V and J genes are TRBV7-9 and TRBJ2-1; TRBD2 matches at 8 bases. CDR1 is SEHNR, CDR2 FQNEAQ, per germline (reference sequence). There are 16 residues in the CDR3. Trimming took 4 bases from V and 0 from J; bases not matched to a gene: 5. The CDR3 protein is CASSSRGGASYNEQFF. CDR3 bases: TGTGCCAGCAGCTCCCGGGGGGGGGCCTCCTACAATGAGCAGTTCTTC.

The chain has TRBV7-2 and TRBJ1-3; D remains ambiguous. V was cut by 2 bases and J by 2 bases, with 4 bases left in between. CDR1 and CDR2 (germline): SGHTA, FQGNSA. The CDR3 consists of 13 residues. This CDR3 is CASSLRAGNTIYF. CDR3 DNA: TGTGCCAGCAGCTTAAGAGCTGGAAACACCATATATTTT.

This chain connects TRBV10-1 to TRBJ2-2; 10 bases are a match to TRBD2. The CDR3 is made up of 15 amino acids. Germline values: CDR1 WNHNN, CDR2 SYGVQD (reference sequence). After removal of 6 bases from V and 4 bases from J, the junction contained 5 bases not matched to a gene. CDR3 sequence reads: CASRGTSDGTGELFF. CDR3 nucleotide sequence: TGCGCCAGCAGAGGGACTAGCGATGGCACCGGGGAGCTGTTTTTT.

The rearrangement joins TRBV7-3 to TRBJ1-1, with D unclear. The CDR3 length is 14 residues. CDR1 is SGHTA and CDR2 is FQGTGA in the germline V gene. V shed 0 bases and J shed 4 bases, with 9 bases lying between them. Here the CDR3 reads CASSLTGSATEAFF. DNA for the CDR3: TGTGCCAGCAGCTTAACCGGGTCGGCCACTGAAGCTTTCTTT. The full variable domain, in which reference TRBV7-3 and TRBJ1-1 provide the parts outside the CDR3, is GAGVSQTPSNKVTEKGKYVELRCDPISGHTALYWYRQSLGQGPEFLIYFQGTGAADDSGLPNDRFFAVRPEGSVSTLKIQRTERGDSAVYLCASSLTGSATEAFFGQGTRLTVV.

The rearrangement uses TRBV27 and TRBJ1-2; D uncertain. Trimming left V 7 bases short and J 4 bases short, with 25 bases between. Germline V lookup: CDR1 MNHEY, CDR2 SMNVEV (reference sequence). This CDR3 comprises 17 residues. The CDR3 region is CASTGSAGRASSYGYTF. As DNA, the CDR3 is TGTGCCAGCACGGGATCGGCCGGAAGAGCCTCAAGCTATGGCTACACCTTC.

V and J are TRBV2 and TRBJ2-7, with TRBD2 identical over 8 bases. The CDR3 has 14 residues. J was trimmed by 6 bases and V by 2 bases; bases with no gene match: 6. Germline loops: CDR1 SNHLY, CDR2 FYNNEI. Here the CDR3 reads CASSERLAGREQYF. The CDR3 DNA follows: TGTGCCAGCAGTGAACGGCTAGCGGGTCGCGAGCAGTACTTC. The full variable domain, in which reference TRBV2 and TRBJ2-7 provide the parts outside the CDR3, is EPEVTQTPSHQVTQMGQEVILRCVPISNHLYFYWYRQILGQKVEFLVSFYNNEISEKSEIFDDQFSVERPDGSNFTLKIRSTKLEDSAMYFCASSERLAGREQYFGPGTRLTVT.

The chain is built from TRBV6-5 and TRBJ1-6, with TRBD1 identical over 7 bases. This CDR3 region has 16 residues. The trim removed 4 bases at V and 4 bases at J, leaving 7 bases unmatched. Germline assignment: CDR1 MNHEY and CDR2 SVGAGI. The CDR3 sequence: CASSSLRQGYNSPLHF. CDR3 DNA sequence: TGTGCCAGCAGTTCTCTCCGACAGGGTTATAATTCACCCCTCCACTTT.

Here the CDR3 DNA reads TGTGCCAGCAGCTTATTATCCCCGGCCGGAGATAACTATGGCTACACCTTC. This codes for CASSLLSPAGDNYGYTF. This chain connects TRBV13 to TRBJ1-2; no clear D gene. Germline assignment: CDR1 PRHDT and CDR2 FYEKMQ (reference sequence). V gave up 2 bases and J gave up 1 base, with 17 bases separating them. The CDR3 covers 17 residues. The full variable domain, with the rest looked up from reference TRBV13 and TRBJ1-2, is AAGVIQSPRHLIKEKRETATLKCYPIPRHDTVYWYQQGPGQDPQFLISFYEKMQSDKGSIPDRFSAQQFSDYHSELNMSSLELGDSALYFCASSLLSPAGDNYGYTFGSGTRLTVV.

The chain carries TRBV19 and TRBJ1-4; tentatively, D is TRBD1 (6 bases). Germline CDR1 reads LNHDA; CDR2 reads SQIVND (reference sequence). The CDR3 spans 15 residues. Between the trimmed V and J ends, which lost 3 bases and 8 bases, there was a span of 16 bases. CDR3 in DNA: TGTGCCAGTAGTATGAGGGGGGGCGCGAAGGAAAAACTGTTTTTT. Protein: CASSMRGGAKEKLFF.

This clone was detected only a few times. Written as DNA, the CDR3 is TGTGCCAGCAGTGAAGAGGGACAGGGATTGACTGGCTACACCTTC. This sequence encodes CASSEEGQGLTGYTF. The J gene is TRBJ1-2, the V gene TRBV6-1; TRBD1 aligns across 9 bases. Germline CDR1 MNHNS, CDR2 SASEGT. The CDR3 consists of 15 residues. With V trimmed by 1 base and J by 7 bases, 7 bases remained unmatched.

The chain carries TRBV5-1 and TRBJ2-1; 9 nucleotides line up with TRBD2. The length of the CDR3 is 16 residues. Germline assignment: CDR1 SGHRS and CDR2 YFSETQ. J was trimmed by 3 bases and V by 3 bases; bases with no gene match: 7. CDR3 DNA sequence: TGCGCCAGCAGCTACCGGGCTAGCGGGATCTACAATGAGCAGTTCTTC. This codes for CASSYRASGIYNEQFF.

This chain connects TRBV9 to TRBJ1-3; maybe TRBD1 (6 bases). CDR1 and CDR2 (germline): SGDLS, YYNGEE. Trimming stripped 3 bases from V and 4 bases from J, with 8 bases between. The CDR3 is made up of 13 amino acids. CDR3 nucleotides: TGTGCCAGCAGCGCGGACAGAGGAAACACCATATATTTT. This gives the protein CASSADRGNTIYF.

V is TRBV6-1 and J is TRBJ2-3, with a tentative D call TRBD1 (6 bases). The V gene lost 4 bases and the J gene lost 2 bases, with 19 bases spanning the gap. The CDR3 is 17 residues long. CDR1 is MNHNS and CDR2 is SASEGT in the germline V gene. This CDR3 is CASSGELMGAYTDTQYF. As DNA, the CDR3 is TGTGCCAGCAGTGGCGAACTTATGGGGGCCTACACAGATACGCAGTATTTT.

The chain has TRBV11-2 and TRBJ2-1; D gene uncertain. The V end was cut by 3 bases, the J end by 8 bases, with 11 bases between. The germline CDR1 and CDR2 sequences are SGHAT and FQNNGV. CDR3 size: 13 residues. The chain's CDR3 is CASSFPFGHEQFF. The CDR3 DNA is TGTGCCAGCAGCTTCCCCTTTGGCCATGAGCAGTTCTTC.

This clone was recorded only once. The CDR3 bases are TGTGCCAGCAGCCAAAGGGAGCATAACGGGTATGGCTACACCTTC. This sequence encodes CASSQREHNGYGYTF. This chain links TRBV7-2 with TRBJ1-2, with unresolved D. From germline, CDR1 is SGHTA and CDR2 FQGNSA. V dropped 5 bases and J dropped 5 bases, with 18 bases sitting between them. This CDR3 spans 15 amino acids.

This clone was counted once. The chain combines TRBV4-3 with TRBJ1-3, with a weak D call TRBD1 (6 bases). Trimming took 2 bases from V and 7 from J, leaving 18 bases between them. The CDR3 length is 16 residues. From germline, CDR1 is LGHNA and CDR2 YSLEER. CDR3: CASSQYKQGKRNTIYF. The CDR3 coding sequence is TGCGCCAGCAGCCAATACAAACAGGGAAAACGGAACACCATATATTTT.

J is TRBJ2-5 and V is TRBV6-5; TRBD1 agrees at 7 bases. CDR1 is MNHEY and CDR2 is SVGAGI in the germline V gene. This CDR3 has 14 amino acids. The V gene end was trimmed by 2 bases and the J gene end by 3 bases; junction bases not matched to a gene: 3. DNA for the CDR3: TGTGCCAGCAGTTACGCGGACAGGAAAGAGACCCAGTACTTC. The encoded protein is CASSYADRKETQYF.

The chain uses TRBV7-2 and TRBJ2-5, with a weak D call TRBD2 (5 bases). Trimming pared 2 bases from V and 5 bases from J, leaving 9 bases between. CDR3 length: 13 amino acids. Germline V lookup: CDR1 SGHTA, CDR2 FQGNSA. In DNA form, the CDR3 reads TGTGCCAGCAGCTTAAGCCGAGGGGAGACCCAGTACTTC. As protein: CASSLSRGETQYF. Combining the CDR3 with reference TRBV7-2 and TRBJ2-5 gives the whole variable domain GAGVSQSPSNKVTEKGKDVELRCDPISGHTALYWYRQSLGQGLEFLIYFQGNSAPDKSGLPSDRFSAERTGGSVSTLTIQRTQQEDSAVYLCASSLSRGETQYFGPGTRLLVL.

This rearrangement joins TRBV28 to TRBJ1-3; D not resolved. V lost 6 bases, J lost 5 bases, and 14 bases lay in between. The CDR3 extends over 14 amino acids. CDR1 is MDHEN, CDR2 SYDVKM, per germline. The CDR3 is CASRPLRLRNTIYF. As DNA, the CDR3 is TGTGCCAGCAGACCTTTGAGGCTCCGAAACACCATATATTTT.

The chain is built from TRBV6-5 and TRBJ1-1; no firm D call. The CDR3 runs to 12 residues. Trimming stripped 11 bases from V and 5 bases from J, with 15 bases between. The germline V gene encodes CDR1 MNHEY and CDR2 SVGAGI. The CDR3 bases are TGTGCCTCGATGCGGGGTTTTACTGAAGCTTTCTTT. Amino acids: CASMRGFTEAFF.

This sequence joins TRBV30 and TRBJ1-1, with TRBD1 matching 8 bases. Unmatched junction bases numbered 9, after V lost 7 bases and J lost 8 bases. The CDR3 sequence is 12 residues long. Germline values: CDR1 GTSNPN, CDR2 SVGIG (reference sequence). The CDR3 here is CASGQGGGEAFF. The CDR3 region has the DNA TGTGCCTCCGGACAGGGTGGTGGAGAAGCTTTCTTT.

The chain links TRBV11-2 to TRBJ1-6, with 7 nucleotides matching TRBD1. This CDR3 is built from 15 residues. The V gene's germline CDR1 is SGHAT and CDR2 FQNNGV. The ends lost 6 bases at V and 5 bases at J; junction bases unmatched: 7. The CDR3 here is CASSFTGQNNSPLHF. The CDR3 DNA reads TGTGCCAGCAGTTTTACGGGACAGAATAATTCACCCCTCCACTTT.

This clone was counted only a few times. The CDR3 is CASIPPQGGEKLFF. The DNA for the CDR3 is TGTGCCAGCATCCCCCCGCAGGGTGGTGAAAAACTGTTTTTT. The chain is built from TRBV2 and TRBJ1-4; tentatively, D is TRBD1 (5 bases). Trimming shortened V by 7 bases and J by 7 bases, and 16 bases separated the two germline ends. This CDR3 contains 14 residues. From germline, CDR1 is SNHLY and CDR2 FYNNEI.

In this sample, this clone turned up once. The chain combines TRBV28 with TRBJ2-1; tentative D call: TRBD2 (6 bases). Germline loops: CDR1 MDHEN, CDR2 SYDVKM. CDR3 length: 15 residues. The V and J ends lost 4 bases and 5 bases respectively, with 15 bases between them. In DNA, the CDR3 is TGTGCCAGCAGTTCAGAGGCCCGGGGGAACAATGAGCAGTTCTTC. Its protein is CASSSEARGNNEQFF. Together with reference TRBV28 and TRBJ2-1, the CDR3 gives the full variable domain: DVKVTQSSRYLVKRTGEKVFLECVQDMDHENMFWYRQDPGLGLRLIYFSYDVKMKEKGDIPEGYSVSREKKERFSLILESASTNQTSMYLCASSSEARGNNEQFFGPGTRLTVL.

The sample holds one count of this clone. This chain uses TRBV7-6 with TRBJ2-1; D uncertain. Germline lookup yields CDR1 SGHVS and CDR2 FNYEAQ. This CDR3 comprises 13 residues. V was clipped by 1 base and J by 8 bases, with 9 bases between them. The DNA of the CDR3 is TGTGCCAGCAGCTTAGAGCGCCGGGATGAGCAGTTCTTC. Its translation: CASSLERRDEQFF.

The CDR3 DNA follows: TGTGCCAGCAGTGCCGGGACTAGCGGGAGCAACACCGGGGAGCTGTTTTTT. Protein sequence: CASSAGTSGSNTGELFF. The chain combines TRBV2 with TRBJ2-2, with TRBD2 matching over 14 bases. The V gene end was trimmed by 4 bases and the J gene end by 2 bases; junction bases not matched to a gene: 3. This CDR3 contains 17 residues. The germline CDR1 and CDR2 sequences are SNHLY and FYNNEI.